This entry is about one T cell receptor (beta chain). Its specificity is unknown. Germline CDR1 SNHLY, CDR2 FYNNEI. The V and J ends lost 6 bases and 0 bases respectively, with 9 bases between them. The CDR3 is 14 residues long. TCRdb used MiXCR to reprocess the 5' RACE reads, holding one entry per CDR3 protein. The sample consists of a few hundred thousand distinct CDR3 sequences, around 21% of them appearing once. The sample comes from a study of T cells after yellow fever vaccination. Study-level results: Peaking on day 5 versus 15, the secondary response was faster but weaker.

This TCR was recovered from a man between 25 and 39 years old who received the YFV17D yellow fever vaccine. Sequencing used PBMCs, obtained 15 days after the yellow fever booster vaccination. The chain employs TRBV2 and TRBJ2-1; D unclear. The CDR3 is CASSQISSYNEQFF. For the CDR3, the DNA is TGTGCCAGCAGCCAAATTAGCTCCTACAATGAGCAGTTCTTC.